The text below deals with one TCR beta chain. This clone appeared once. Its antigen target is currently unknown. Within one base of it there is no much larger clone, and no base qualities were kept. The record originates from a study of T cell changes during pregnancy in multiple sclerosis (dated by TCRdb to between 2017 and 2020). For context, the study as a whole: The study examined how the T cell repertoire changed over the course of pregnancy in women with multiple sclerosis.

V drops 0 bases and J drops 5 bases, leaving 13 bases in between. CDR1 LGHNA and CDR2 YSLEER were looked up in the germline V gene. Measured from the cysteine to the phenylalanine, the CDR3 is 15 residues long. The sequence is cut down to CDR3 DNA, 45 bases in frame from base 1. The protocol used for the library was the immunoSEQ multiplex PCR assay. TCRdb limited this immuneACCESS table to in-frame rearrangements with V and J called. A share of clones is missing; checked studies link under half to unresolved V genes, and the rest is unexplained. This sample lists roughly 17,000 clones; approximately 87% were detected once. More than 9% of the sample goes to the ten largest clones.

This clonotype was sampled from a female donor with multiple sclerosis, enrolled in a pregnancy study. Sequenced material: CD8+ T cells from peripheral blood mononuclear cells, taken after pregnancy. The sequence links TRBV4-3 to TRBJ1-1; a tentative D call is TRBD1 (5 bases match). At the DNA level, the sequence is TGCGCCAGCAGCCAAGATGGGGGAGGAGGTACTGAAGCTTTCTTT. It translates to CASSQDGGGGTEAFF.